The subject of this entry is one T cell receptor beta chain. What it binds is not known. Measured with immunoSEQ multiplex PCR; TCRdb has only the in-frame clones, and not every one. The sample gives 2 million to 3 million clones, more than 85% of which show up once; roughly 0.39% is in the top ten. These data come from a study of shared clonotypes between healthy human individuals. Whole-study findings and limits: Among the subsets, naive ones generally showed larger estimated richness than memory ones. A handful of donors shared 4.5% to 6.5% of their naive CD4 clonotypes.

The CDR3 totals 15 residues. Germline V gene data show CDR1 as SGHTA and CDR2 as FQGNSA. J gave up 5 bases and V 5 bases, and 4 bases lay outside the gene matches. The donors were adults (healthy and HIV-negative) with no recent acute infections or vaccinations. The study drew all its donors from Caucasian adults living in Nashville, Tennessee. The J gene is TRBJ2-1, the V gene TRBV7-2; TRBD2 matches 12 bases. This TCR derives from a man younger than 35 in good health. Some clones in this sample may be carry-over from other donors' samples. The source material was naive CD4+ T cells from PBMCs. Regarding subset: CD45RA+ positively selected. The CDR3 DNA reads as TGTGCCAGCAGCCCTACTAGCGGGGGGAACAATGAGCAGTTCTTC. Translated: CASSPTSGGNNEQFF.